This T cell receptor (beta chain) was sequenced during a study of T cells expressing NK-cell markers. TCRdb reworked the 5' RACE reads into one entry per CDR3 protein, no DNA. This repertoire comprises roughly 120,000 distinct CDR3 sequences; its ten largest clones make up around 18%. The CDR3 has 14 amino acids. The germline CDR1 and CDR2 sequences are SEHNR and FQNEAQ (reference sequence). The chain is built from TRBV7-9 and TRBJ2-7; the D call of TRBD1 rests on TCRdb alone, since no DNA is present to check it. The receptor comes from a woman between 18 and 69 years old in good health. The source material was blood T cells: a sorted CD56 or NKG2C T cell subset, CD4+ or CD8+ T cells, or bulk PBMC T cells (not recorded which). The CDR3: CASSSETAPYEQYF.